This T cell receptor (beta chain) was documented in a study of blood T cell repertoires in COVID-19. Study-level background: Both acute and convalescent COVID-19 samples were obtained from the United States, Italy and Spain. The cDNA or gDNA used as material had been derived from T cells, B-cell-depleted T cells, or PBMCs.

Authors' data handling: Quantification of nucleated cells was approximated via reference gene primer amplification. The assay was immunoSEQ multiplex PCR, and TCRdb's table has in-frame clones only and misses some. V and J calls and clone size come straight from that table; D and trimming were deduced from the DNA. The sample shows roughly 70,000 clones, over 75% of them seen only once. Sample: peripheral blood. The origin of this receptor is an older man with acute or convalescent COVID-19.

CDR3 bases: TGTGCCAGTAGTAAAGCTAGCGGGGGGCCCCCCGAGCAGTTCTTC. Translation gives CASSKASGGPPEQFF. The V and J genes are TRBV19 and TRBJ2-1; 11 positions match TRBD2. The germline CDR1 and CDR2 sequences are LNHDA and SQIVND (reference sequence). The CDR3 is made up of 15 amino acids. The junction had 9 bases not matched to a gene; V was cut back by 4 bases and J by 10 bases.